The T cell receptor beta chain under discussion was sequenced for a study of T cell repertoires in cytomegalovirus infection. The wider study: Both recently identified HLA-C-restricted and well-studied HLA-B-restricted CMV epitopes were used in the study.

Worth noting for this clonotype: Its antigen is not known.

Points from the study as a whole: HLA-C-restricted CMV clonotypes gave the most frequent clonotype in two of eight donors.

Using its own MiXCR run on the reads, TCRdb lists one record per CDR3 protein. The data hold approximately 990,000 distinct CDR3 sequences, with about a third observed a single time. CDR1 is DFQATT, CDR2 SNEGSKA, per germline (reference sequence). The CDR3 extends over 14 amino acids. The J segment lost 4 bases and the V segment lost 6 bases, leaving 9 bases of the junction unmatched. V is TRBV20-1 and J is TRBJ1-3; 7 nucleotides agree with TRBD1. The TCR originated in a human donor in good health (CMV status not recorded). Some clones in this sample may be carry-over from other donors' samples. The sequencing here drew on cultured CD8+ T cells from PBMCs, taken from culture after CMV antigen stimulation. The CDR3 sequence is CSARRQGEGNTIYF. In DNA, the CDR3 is TGCAGTGCGCGGCGACAGGGAGAGGGAAACACCATATATTTT.